This is a list of T cell receptor beta chains from one sample in a study of response to subunit inactivated influenza vaccine. Via MiXCR, TCRdb re-called the RT-PCR reads, giving one row per CDR3 protein. Of 450,000 to 600,000 distinct CDR3 sequences listed, 6.5% to 8% are singletons. Sequences were derived from PBMCs from blood, sampled approximately 25 months after vaccination. These receptor sequences come from a man in his fifties or sixties who received an inactivated influenza vaccine. Both conserved end residues are part of each CDR3. The D gene is left open where the match is weak. Clone size, where shown, is once, few, many, or a class for clones that have expanded.

j_gene | d_gene | v_gene | abundance | CDR3nt | CDR3aa
TRBJ2-7 | NA | TRBV28 | NA | TGTGCCAGCAGTTCCTGGACGGACTCCTACGAGCAGTACTTC | CASSSWTDSYEQYF
TRBJ1-6 | NA | TRBV20-1 | few | TGCAGTGCTAAACACTCCGGGTCCTATAATTCACCCCTCCACTTT | CSAKHSGSYNSPLHF
TRBJ1-1 | NA | TRBV7-9 | few | TGTGCCAGCAGGAAGGACGGGAACACTGAAGCTTTCTTT | CASRKDGNTEAFF
TRBJ1-2 | NA | TRBV20-1 | NA | TGCAGTGCTAGTGCAGGGCGTTACGGCTACACCTTC | CSASAGRYGYTF
TRBJ2-5 | NA | TRBV7-2 | few | TGTGCCAGCAGCTTAGCGGCGAGGAAAGAGACCCAGTACTTC | CASSLAARKETQYF
TRBJ2-7 | TRBD2 | TRBV27 | few | TGTGCCAGCAGTTCGGCTCCGGGACTAGACTACGAGCAGTACTTC | CASSSAPGLDYEQYF
TRBJ2-1 | TRBD2 | TRBV7-2 | NA | TGTGCCAGCAACCCTAAGAGGAGGGAGGGACCCTACAATGAGCAGTTCTTC | CASNPKRREGPYNEQFF
TRBJ2-1 | TRBD2 | TRBV2 | NA | TGTGCCAGCAGCACACTAGCGGGCCCCTCCTACAATGAGCAGTTCTTC | CASSTLAGPSYNEQFF
TRBJ2-3 | NA | TRBV20-1 | NA | TGCAGTGCTAGCGGAGGGGGCGGGGGGTCGGATACGCAGTATTTT | CSASGGGGGSDTQYF
TRBJ1-5 | NA | TRBV18 | few | TGTGCCAGCTCACCATCCGCGGGGGGCCAATTCGGGGGCAATCAGCCCCAGCATTTT | CASSPSAGGQFGGNQPQHF
TRBJ2-2 | NA | TRBV20-1 | NA | TGCAGCAAGTATCTGCCCGGGGAGCTGTTTTTT | CSKYLPGELFF
TRBJ2-7 | NA | TRBV20-1 | many | TGCAGTGCTGCAAAGACAGGTTCCTACGAGCAGTACTTC | CSAAKTGSYEQYF
TRBJ1-2 | NA | TRBV5-1 | many | TGCGCCAGCAGCCCCCGATCGGCGGACTATGGCTACACCTTC | CASSPRSADYGYTF
TRBJ2-4 | NA | TRBV5-1 | few | TGCGCCAGCAGCGTTGGGTCCGGCCCCGTGGCCCGAAACATTCAGTACTTC | CASSVGSGPVARNIQYF
TRBJ1-4 | TRBD1 | TRBV6-2/TRBV6-3 | NA | TGTGCCAGCAAACAAGACAGGGGTAGTGAAAAACTGTTTTTT | CASKQDRGSEKLFF
TRBJ2-7 | NA | TRBV5-6 | NA | TGTGCCAGCAGCTTCACGGGGATCGAGCAGTACTTC | CASSFTGIEQYF
TRBJ1-2 | TRBD1 | TRBV7-9 | NA | TGTGCCAGCAGCTCATTGCCCGGGACAGGGGCCTACTATGGCTACACCTTC | CASSSLPGTGAYYGYTF
TRBJ2-3 | NA | TRBV11-2 | NA | TGTGCCAGCAGCTTTCTCGCGAGGGGACTCACAGATACGCAGTATTTT | CASSFLARGLTDTQYF
TRBJ1-1 | NA | TRBV5-1 | NA | TGCGCCAGCAGCTCAGACACCCTACGGGCTTTCTTT | CASSSDTLRAFF
TRBJ2-2 | NA | TRBV10-2 | NA | TGCACCAGCAGCGGCCAGGGGATTAGGGAGCTGTTTTTT | CTSSGQGIRELFF
TRBJ2-5 | TRBD2 | TRBV11-2 | many | TGTGCCAGCAGCTTAGGACTAGCGGGTACTCCGTACCAAGAGACCCAGTACTTC | CASSLGLAGTPYQETQYF
TRBJ2-7 | NA | TRBV3-1 | few | TGTGCCAGCAGCCAAGATTCGTCGGTATCCTACGAGCAGTACTTC | CASSQDSSVSYEQYF
TRBJ2-2 | NA | TRBV6-1 | few | TGTGCCAGCAGTCCGAGGACAAAGAACACCGGGGAGCTGTTTTTT | CASSPRTKNTGELFF
TRBJ1-6 | NA | TRBV4-1 | few | TGCGCCAGCAGCCAAGATCTACGGGGACGGGCCCTCCACTTT | CASSQDLRGRALHF
TRBJ2-1 | TRBD2 | TRBV20-1 | many | TGCAGTGCTAGACCCCTAGCGGGAGGGACCTATGAGCAGTTCTTC | CSARPLAGGTYEQFF
TRBJ2-1 | NA | TRBV12-3/TRBV12-4 | few | TGTGCCAGCGGTAGCGGAAGTAACGATGAGCAGTTCTTC | CASGSGSNDEQFF
TRBJ2-1 | NA | TRBV20-1 | NA | TGCAGTGCTAGAGGGCCGGCTACCGGTGAGCAGTTCTTC | CSARGPATGEQFF
TRBJ2-7 | TRBD2 | TRBV4-3 | few | TGCGCCAGCAGCCAAGTTCCTAGCGGGGGTTACGAGCAGTACTTC | CASSQVPSGGYEQYF
TRBJ2-3 | NA | TRBV27 | many | TGTGCCAGCGGACGAAGCACAGATACGCAGTATTTT | CASGRSTDTQYF
TRBJ2-3 | TRBD1 | TRBV4-3 | NA | TGCGCCAGCAGCTATGGGACAGGGATTACAGATACGCAGTATTTT | CASSYGTGITDTQYF
TRBJ1-2 | NA | TRBV18 | NA | TGTGCCAGCTCACCGCAAGACAGGCCCTATGGCTACACCTTC | CASSPQDRPYGYTF
TRBJ2-5 | TRBD2 | TRBV5-1 | many | TGCGCCAGCAGCTTCCAGCGGGGGACCCAAGAGACCCAGTACTTC | CASSFQRGTQETQYF
TRBJ2-3 | NA | TRBV20-1 | many | TGCAGTGCTAACGGGGGGCGTGTAGATACGCAGTATTTT | CSANGGRVDTQYF
TRBJ2-3 | NA | TRBV4-1 | NA | TGCGCCAGCAGCCTCGACGGGGCCCGTTCTGATACGCAGTATTTT | CASSLDGARSDTQYF
TRBJ1-2 | NA | TRBV6-1 | NA | TGTGCCAGCAGTGAAGCCGCAGGGACATACTATGGCTACACCTTC | CASSEAAGTYYGYTF
TRBJ2-7 | TRBD1 | TRBV12-3/TRBV12-4 | NA | TGTGCCAGCACCAAGGACAGGGGGCTTAACTACGAGCAGTACTTC | CASTKDRGLNYEQYF
TRBJ2-3 | TRBD2 | TRBV20-1 | few | TGCAGTGCTAGAGGTGTACCGGGACTAGCGGGAGGGCCAGATACGCAGTATTTT | CSARGVPGLAGGPDTQYF
TRBJ2-7 | NA | TRBV20-1 | NA | TGCAGTGCTAGAATGCCGGGACGGGACCCCTACGAGCAGTACTTC | CSARMPGRDPYEQYF
TRBJ2-7 | NA | TRBV14 | few | TGTGCCAGCAGCCAAGACGGGGCAGGGCCCTACGAGCAGTACTTC | CASSQDGAGPYEQYF
TRBJ1-6 | NA | TRBV14 | NA | TGTGCCAGCAGCCAAGTGGCAGCTAATTCACCCCTCCACTTT | CASSQVAANSPLHF
TRBJ2-2 | TRBD1 | TRBV15 | NA | TGTGCCACCAGCACCATCGGACAGGGGAACGGGGAGCTGTTTTTT | CATSTIGQGNGELFF
TRBJ1-2 | TRBD1 | TRBV5-6 | NA | TGTGCCAGCAACCGACAGGGTCGCGGCTACACCTTC | CASNRQGRGYTF
TRBJ1-1 | NA | TRBV6-2/TRBV6-3 | many | TGTGCCAGCAGTTACTCGCCAGCAGGGGCTTTCTTT | CASSYSPAGAFF
TRBJ2-7 | TRBD1 | TRBV4-3 | many | TGCGCCAGCAGCCAAGATAGGGACAGACCCTACGAGCAGTACTTC | CASSQDRDRPYEQYF
TRBJ2-1 | NA | TRBV12-3/TRBV12-4 | few | TGTGCCAGCAGTTTAGCGCTAAGTAGGGGGGGAGAGCAGTTCTTC | CASSLALSRGGEQFF
TRBJ2-3 | TRBD1 | TRBV29-1 | many | TGCAGCGTCCGCCGACAGGGGGCCGCAGATACGCAGTATTTT | CSVRRQGAADTQYF
TRBJ2-1 | NA | TRBV20-1 | many | TGCAGTGCTAATCGGGGCCCATCCTACAATGAGCAGTTCTTC | CSANRGPSYNEQFF
TRBJ1-2 | TRBD1 | TRBV5-5 | many | TGTGCCAGCAGCTTGACTTTAGGACAGGTGATTGGAGGCTATGGCTACACCTTC | CASSLTLGQVIGGYGYTF
TRBJ1-5 | NA | TRBV20-1 | few | TGCAGTGCTAGATTCCAAGGGGATGGCAATCAGCCCCAGCATTTT | CSARFQGDGNQPQHF